This is a list of T cell receptor beta chains from one sample in a study of blood T cell repertoires in COVID-19. Using immunoSEQ multiplex PCR, the repertoire was profiled, and TCRdb retains in-frame clones only, with some absent. The sample lists 250,000 to 350,000 clones; approximately 87% were seen once. The sample taken for sequencing was peripheral blood. All receptors derive from a woman aged 50 to 60 who had recovered from COVID-19. Each CDR3 is given with its conserved first and last residue. Each record gives: J gene, clone size, D gene, V gene, CDR3 protein, CDR3 DNA. The D gene is left open where the match is weak. Clone size is given for some rows only: seen once, a few or many times, or a class if the clone is expanded.

TRBJ1-1	.	TRBD1	TRBV5-6	CASNVPGGFSEAFF	TGTGCCAGCAACGTCCCAGGGGGCTTCTCTGAAGCTTTCTTT
TRBJ2-7	.	TRBD1	TRBV19	CASSQWTGFGEQYF	TGTGCCAGTAGCCAGTGGACAGGGTTCGGCGAGCAGTACTTC
TRBJ2-7	.	.	TRBV5-5	CASSLGTGVPVGQYF	TGTGCCAGCAGCTTGGGCACCGGGGTTCCCGTCGGGCAGTACTTC
TRBJ1-2	.	TRBD1	TRBV13	CASSRDQGAVGGYTF	TGTGCCAGCAGCCGAGATCAGGGGGCCGTCGGTGGCTACACCTTC
TRBJ1-2	.	TRBD1	TRBV30	CAWNSGQGIYGYTF	TGTGCCTGGAATTCCGGACAGGGGATCTATGGCTACACCTTC
TRBJ2-5	few	.	TRBV5-4	CASSLEAGQETQYF	TGTGCCAGCAGCTTGGAAGCAGGCCAAGAGACCCAGTACTTC
TRBJ2-1	once	TRBD2	TRBV9	CASSIRLAGYNEQFF	TGTGCCAGCAGCATACGACTAGCGGGGTACAATGAGCAGTTCTTC
TRBJ2-3	.	TRBD2	TRBV7-2	CASSFSGRTDTQYF	TGTGCCAGCAGCTTTAGCGGGAGAACAGATACGCAGTATTTT
TRBJ1-4	few	TRBD1	TRBV4-3	CASSRDSNEKLFF	TGCGCCAGCAGCCGGGACAGTAATGAAAAACTGTTTTTT
TRBJ1-3	.	.	TRBV19	CASSWSQSSGNTIYF	TGTGCCAGTAGTTGGAGTCAAAGCTCTGGAAACACCATATATTTT
TRBJ2-1	.	TRBD2	TRBV24-1	CATSTSGSYNEQFF	TGTGCCACCTCCACTAGCGGATCCTACAATGAGCAGTTCTTC
TRBJ1-2	.	TRBD1	TRBV9	CASSPIAGTGDVRGYTF	TGTGCCAGCAGCCCCATCGCCGGGACAGGGGATGTGCGGGGCTACACCTTC
TRBJ2-6	.	.	TRBV19	CASSIGPPGAGANVLTF	TGTGCCAGTAGTATTGGCCCACCAGGGGCTGGGGCCAACGTCCTGACTTTC
TRBJ2-1	.	TRBD2	TRBV11-2	CASRISGGNNEQFF	TGTGCCAGCAGAATCAGCGGGGGGAACAATGAGCAGTTCTTC
TRBJ2-1	once	TRBD2	TRBV7-3	CASSPGLAGAYNEQFF	TGTGCCAGCAGCCCAGGCCTAGCGGGGGCCTACAATGAGCAGTTCTTC
TRBJ2-6	once	.	TRBV19	CASGGLGRLISGANVLTF	TGTGCCAGTGGAGGGTTGGGACGGTTAATCTCTGGGGCCAACGTCCTGACTTTC
TRBJ2-1	.	.	TRBV19	CASSQGWNEQFF	TGTGCCAGTAGTCAGGGGTGGAATGAGCAGTTCTTC
TRBJ2-2	.	.	TRBV7-6	CASSLSFGSGELFF	TGTGCCAGCAGCTTAAGTTTCGGGTCCGGGGAGCTGTTTTTT
TRBJ1-6	.	.	TRBV30	CAWTVGSRVAPLHF	TGTGCCTGGACGGTAGGGTCGAGGGTTGCACCCCTCCACTTT
TRBJ2-5	.	.	TRBV29-1	CSGGRGQETQYF	TGCAGCGGCGGACGGGGCCAAGAGACCCAGTACTTC
TRBJ2-1	.	.	TRBV7-2	CASSSGGAGRTYNEQFF	TGTGCCAGCAGCTCGGGGGGCGCGGGACGGACCTACAATGAGCAGTTCTTC
TRBJ2-3	.	TRBD2	TRBV27	CASSSPSLAGGEDTQYF	TGTGCCAGCAGTTCCCCCTCGCTAGCGGGAGGAGAGGATACGCAGTATTTT
TRBJ1-2	.	TRBD1	TRBV7-9	CASRDTGDGYTF	TGTGCCAGCAGGGATACAGGGGATGGCTACACCTTC
TRBJ1-6	.	TRBD1	TRBV19	CASSDTTGGFYPLHF	TGTGCCAGTAGCGATACTACAGGGGGCTTCTACCCCCTCCACTTT
TRBJ2-6	.	TRBD1	TRBV7-8	CASSPGQGASGANVLTF	TGTGCCAGCAGCCCGGGACAGGGGGCATCTGGGGCCAACGTCCTGACTTTC
TRBJ2-3	few	TRBD2	TRBV11-3	CASSLGTSGRSDTQYF	TGTGCCAGCAGCTTAGGGACTAGCGGGAGGTCAGATACGCAGTATTTT
TRBJ1-2	.	TRBD1	TRBV12-3/TRBV12-4	CASSSRDRENTF	TGTGCCAGCAGTTCCCGGGACAGGGAAAACACCTTC
TRBJ2-3	.	.	TRBV30	CAWSTGGRSDTQYF	TGTGCCTGGAGTACGGGGGGCAGGTCAGATACGCAGTATTTT
TRBJ2-1	.	.	TRBV28	CASTGGDVIRGNEQFF	TGTGCCAGCACCGGAGGGGATGTTATCAGGGGGAATGAGCAGTTCTTC
TRBJ2-5	.	.	TRBV6-5	CASSRGETQYF	TGTGCCAGCAGCCGAGGGGAGACCCAGTACTTC
TRBJ2-7	.	TRBD2	TRBV19	CASSKSGDSYEQYF	TGTGCCAGTAGTAAAAGCGGGGACTCCTACGAGCAGTACTTC
TRBJ2-1	.	TRBD1	TRBV14	CASARDRGHNEQFF	TGTGCCAGCGCGCGGGACAGGGGCCACAATGAGCAGTTCTTC